The rows below give T cell receptor beta chains drawn from one sample of a study of blood T cell repertoires in COVID-19. The data were produced by immunoSEQ multiplex PCR, yet TCRdb's version contains in-frame clones alone and is incomplete. Among about 74,000 clones listed, more than 90% were seen once. The sample comprised peripheral blood. The receptors originated from a human donor in a cohort sampled during active COVID-19. Each CDR3 is given with its conserved first and last residue. Each record gives: J gene, V gene, D gene, clone size, CDR3 protein, CDR3 DNA. A D gene is named only where the DNA matches it firmly. For some rows the clone size is stated as once, few or many, or as a class when expanded; others skip it.

TRBJ2-1	TRBV4-3	TRBD2	.	CASSQGLAKSNEQFF	TGCGCCAGCAGCCAAGGACTAGCGAAGAGTAATGAGCAGTTCTTC
TRBJ2-5	TRBV29-1	.	.	CSVDRRDGETQYF	TGCAGCGTTGATAGGAGGGACGGGGAGACCCAGTACTTC
TRBJ2-6	TRBV14	.	.	CASSQVSGANVLTF	TGTGCCAGCAGCCAAGTATCGGGGGCCAACGTCCTGACTTTC
TRBJ2-7	TRBV10-3	TRBD2	.	CAIRSSGSSYEQYF	TGTGCCATCAGATCTAGCGGGAGTTCCTACGAGCAGTACTTC
TRBJ1-5	TRBV7-9	.	.	CASSSDSRNQPQHF	TGTGCCAGCAGCTCAGACAGCCGCAATCAGCCCCAGCATTTT
TRBJ2-1	TRBV7-2	TRBD2	.	CASSPAGTSGSRQFF	TGTGCCAGCAGCCCCGCCGGGACTAGCGGGAGTCGGCAGTTCTTC
TRBJ2-1	TRBV11-2	TRBD2	.	CASSLMASGRGYEQFF	TGTGCCAGCAGCTTAATGGCTAGCGGGAGGGGCTATGAGCAGTTCTTC
TRBJ1-5	TRBV27	.	few	CASSPTVSNQPQHF	TGTGCCAGCAGCCCCACAGTTAGCAATCAGCCCCAGCATTTT
TRBJ2-2	TRBV6-6	.	.	CASSYSAGPNTGELFF	TGTGCCAGCAGTTACTCGGCAGGCCCGAACACCGGGGAGCTGTTTTTT
TRBJ2-7	TRBV28	TRBD2	once	CASRGLAGGTYEQYF	TGTGCCAGCAGGGGTCTAGCGGGAGGCACCTACGAGCAGTACTTC
TRBJ2-2	TRBV4-3	TRBD2	.	CASSQVLAGGRAGELFF	TGCGCCAGCAGCCAAGTACTAGCGGGAGGGAGGGCCGGGGAGCTGTTTTTT
TRBJ2-1	TRBV4-3	.	.	CASSEDLGGVFYNEQFF	TGCGCCAGCAGCGAAGACCTAGGGGGAGTTTTCTACAATGAGCAGTTCTTC
TRBJ2-1	TRBV24-1	TRBD2	.	CATSRASGTDNEQFF	TGTGCCACAAGCCGCGCTAGCGGGACTGACAATGAGCAGTTCTTC
TRBJ1-2	TRBV30	TRBD1	.	CAWRPGDRANYGYTF	TGTGCCTGGCGACCGGGGGACAGGGCCAACTATGGCTACACCTTC
TRBJ1-3	TRBV28	TRBD1	.	CASGGQEATIYF	TGTGCCAGCGGGGGACAGGAAGCCACCATATATTTT